The 3 T cell receptor beta chains below come from one sample, sequenced in a study of prognosis after radiotherapy for stage I lung cancer. Template was genomic DNA; TCR beta CDR3 amplified in two multiplex PCR rounds. Amplification in first-round PCR relied on primers specific to each TRBV and TRBJ gene. From the multiplex PCR reads, TCRdb called clonotypes with MiXCR, one entry per CDR3 protein. This sample has 14,000 or so distinct CDR3 sequences; approximately 31% occur once, and the top ten carry roughly a quarter. Sequenced here: PBMCs, sampled before or after stereotactic body radiation therapy (not recorded which). The receptors originated from a donor aged 50 or older with non-small cell lung cancer.

This clonotype came up many times. The J gene is TRBJ2-1, the V gene TRBV14; 10 bases line up with TRBD2. Germline CDR1 SGHDN, CDR2 FVKESK. With 6 bases clipped from V and 9 bases from J, the junction kept 8 bases outside the gene matches. The CDR3 is made up of 14 amino acids. The CDR3 DNA is TGTGCCAGCAGAAATCTAGCGGGAGTTGGTGAGCAGTTCTTC. It yields the protein CASRNLAGVGEQFF.

This chain connects TRBV5-1 to TRBJ1-1; 7 nucleotides line up with TRBD1. Per germline, CDR1 SGHRS and CDR2 YFSETQ. The length of the CDR3 is 14 residues. The junction had 5 bases not matched to a gene; V was cut back by 5 bases and J by 1 base. The CDR3 DNA reads as TGCGCCAGCAGATCGACAGGGAAGAACACTGAAGCTTTCTTT. Protein: CASRSTGKNTEAFF.

This clonotype has ten or more counts. Possible read error: a much larger clone is one base away. This rearrangement joins TRBV6-1 to TRBJ2-1; the D call may be TRBD1 or TRBD2 (5 bases each). Germline V gene sequence: CDR1 MNHNS, CDR2 SASEGT. This CDR3 contains 14 residues. Here the CDR3 reads CASTGDGSYDEQFF. The CDR3 nucleotides read TGTGCCAGCACTGGGGACGGCTCCTACGATGAGCAGTTCTTC.